These 27 T cell receptor beta chains originate from one sample sequenced in a study of T cell responses to AZD1222 COVID-19 vaccine. Here immunoSEQ multiplex PCR was the method, and the copy in TCRdb shows in-frame clones only, minus some. Of under 150,000 clones in the sample, 90% to 95% were seen once. The source was peripheral blood, collected on day 0 of AZD1222 vaccination. Receptors originate from an adult in good health.

Only one count was recorded for this clone. The rearrangement links TRBV7-2 to TRBJ1-2; the D is unclear. Germline CDR1 reads SGHTA; CDR2 reads FQGNSA. This CDR3 spans 12 amino acids. V was cut by 5 bases and J by 6 bases, with 10 bases left in between. The CDR3 DNA is TGTGCCAGCAGCCCCAAGGGAAATGGCTACACCTTC. This gives the protein CASSPKGNGYTF. Full variable domain (outside the CDR3, taken from reference TRBV7-2 and TRBJ1-2): GAGVSQSPSNKVTEKGKDVELRCDPISGHTALYWYRQSLGQGLEFLIYFQGNSAPDKSGLPSDRFSAERTGGSVSTLTIQRTQQEDSAVYLCASSPKGNGYTFGSGTRLTVV.

V is TRBV18 and J is TRBJ1-6; 9 nucleotides line up with TRBD1. This CDR3 is 14 amino acids long. The junction had 6 bases not matched to a gene; V was cut back by 5 bases and J by 10 bases. Looked up from germline, CDR1 is KGHSH and CDR2 is LQKENI. CDR3 protein: CASSRDRVGSPLHF. The DNA of the CDR3 is TGTGCCAGCTCAAGGGACAGGGTTGGCTCACCCCTCCACTTT.

The chain joins TRBV11-2 to TRBJ2-1, with 10 bases fitting TRBD2. Germline values: CDR1 SGHAT, CDR2 FQNNGV. The V gene end was trimmed by 5 bases and the J gene end by 0 bases; junction bases not matched to a gene: 10. CDR3 length equals 18 residues. This CDR3 is CASSPGTSVFSSYNEQFF. CDR3 DNA: TGTGCCAGCAGCCCCGGGACTAGCGTTTTTAGCTCCTACAATGAGCAGTTCTTC.

J is TRBJ2-7 and V is TRBV9; D perhaps matches TRBD1 (5 bases). Between the trimmed V and J ends, which lost 0 bases and 5 bases, there was a span of 15 bases. The CDR3 loop spans 15 amino acids. Germline V gives CDR1 SGDLS, CDR2 YYNGEE. Written as DNA, the CDR3 is TGTGCCAGCAGCGTAGCTGATGGGGCAAGCCACGAGCAGTACTTC. It encodes CASSVADGASHEQYF.

V gene TRBV11-2 combines with J gene TRBJ1-4; D may be TRBD1 (5 bases). Trimming cost V 3 bases and J 5 bases, with 10 bases left between them. Per germline, CDR1 SGHAT and CDR2 FQNNGV. The CDR3 runs 14 residues. The CDR3 loop reads CASSFTTVNEKLFF. The CDR3 bases are TGTGCCAGCAGCTTCACGACAGTCAATGAAAAACTGTTTTTT.

In DNA, the CDR3 is TGCAGCGCTTTTGGGAGGCAGAAGCGAGGCTACACCTTC. Translated, it gives CSAFGRQKRGYTF. J is TRBJ1-2 and V is TRBV29-1, with D hard to call. V lost 7 bases and J lost 8, with 20 bases in between. Germline lookup yields CDR1 SQVTM and CDR2 ANQGSEA. This CDR3 comprises 13 residues.

The rearrangement joins TRBV2 to TRBJ2-2; D remains ambiguous. Trimming pared 1 base from V and 1 base from J, leaving 4 bases between. Germline values: CDR1 SNHLY, CDR2 FYNNEI. CDR3 length: 14 residues. DNA for the CDR3: TGTGCCAGCAGTGAAGTCAGGAACACCGGGGAGCTGTTTTTT. This encodes CASSEVRNTGELFF.

This chain uses TRBV5-4 with TRBJ2-5; a possible D gene is TRBD1 (5 bases). This CDR3 region has 15 residues. The germline gives CDR1 SGHNT, CDR2 YYREEE (reference sequence). Trimming took 0 bases from V and 2 from J, leaving 11 bases between them. Here the CDR3 reads CASSLATALQETQYF. CDR3 in DNA: TGTGCCAGCAGCTTGGCGACAGCCTTGCAAGAGACCCAGTACTTC.

The chain links TRBV30 to TRBJ1-1, with 7 nucleotides matching TRBD1. The germline V gene encodes CDR1 GTSNPN and CDR2 SVGIG (reference sequence). This CDR3 comprises 12 residues. J gave up 4 bases and V 3 bases, and 2 bases lay outside the gene matches. CDR3 nucleotide sequence: TGTGCCTGGAGCAGGGGGGGCACTGAAGCTTTCTTT. It yields the protein CAWSRGGTEAFF.

The chain combines TRBV19 with TRBJ2-3, with a weak D call TRBD2 (6 bases). Per germline, CDR1 LNHDA and CDR2 SQIVND (reference sequence). The length of the CDR3 is 16 residues. V lost 3 bases and J lost 1, with 14 bases in between. The CDR3: CASSMGGVGGTDTQYF. In nucleotides, the CDR3 is TGTGCCAGTAGTATGGGGGGAGTCGGGGGCACAGATACGCAGTATTTT.

The chain uses TRBV2 and TRBJ1-4; D is uncertain. Deletions cut 8 bases from V and 5 bases from J, with 15 bases between. The CDR3 consists of 14 residues. Germline assignment: CDR1 SNHLY and CDR2 FYNNEI. This chain's CDR3 is CASGPGRWNEKLFF. As DNA, the CDR3 is TGTGCCAGCGGCCCCGGACGGTGGAATGAAAAACTGTTTTTT.

The chain links TRBV30 to TRBJ2-6; D might be TRBD1 (6 bases). Germline CDR1 reads GTSNPN; CDR2 reads SVGIG (reference sequence). The CDR3 has 14 amino acids. Trimming took 5 bases from V and 1 from J, leaving 9 bases between them. The CDR3 is CAWGTGSGANVLTF. For the CDR3, the DNA is TGTGCCTGGGGAACAGGGTCTGGGGCCAACGTCCTGACTTTC.

The J gene is TRBJ2-7, the V gene TRBV28, with 7 bases matching TRBD1. Germline V gene sequence: CDR1 MDHEN, CDR2 SYDVKM. V lost 2 bases to trimming and J lost 5 bases; unmatched junction nucleotides: 6. The length of the CDR3 is 14 residues. The chain's CDR3 is CASSLLQTGNEQYF. The CDR3 DNA is TGTGCCAGCAGTTTACTACAGACAGGGAACGAGCAGTACTTC.

The J gene is TRBJ2-1, the V gene TRBV9; weak D call: TRBD2 (7 bases). This CDR3 has 16 residues. The germline V gene has CDR1 SGDLS and CDR2 YYNGEE. The ends were cut back, 7 bases at V and 1 base at J, with 18 bases in the middle. CDR3 region: CASLTGSGGSYNEQFF. CDR3 DNA: TGTGCCAGCCTTACAGGGTCCGGGGGGTCCTACAATGAGCAGTTCTTC.

The genes are TRBV9 and TRBJ2-5; no clear D. Per germline, CDR1 SGDLS and CDR2 YYNGEE. The CDR3 length is 13 residues. V was shortened by 3 bases and J by 5 bases, with 11 bases between the two germline ends. The CDR3 spells CASSESLGETQYF. The DNA for the CDR3 is TGTGCCAGCAGCGAGAGCCTCGGGGAGACCCAGTACTTC.

The chain combines TRBV15 with TRBJ1-2, with D hard to call. V was clipped by 2 bases and J by 3 bases, with 13 bases between them. Germline CDR1 is LNHNV and CDR2 is YYDKDF (reference sequence). The CDR3 loop spans 15 amino acids. The CDR3 here is CATSRPPAGHYGYTF. The CDR3 nucleotides read TGTGCCACCAGCAGACCCCCGGCGGGTCACTATGGCTACACCTTC.

The chain uses TRBV3-1 (or the pseudogene TRBV3-2) and TRBJ2-3; no firm D call. This CDR3 has 15 amino acids. Trimming removed 4 bases at V and 2 bases at J, with 13 bases between. The V gene's germline CDR1 is LGHDT and CDR2 YNNKEL (reference sequence). The CDR3 sequence: CASSPWGSDTDTQYF. CDR3 DNA sequence: TGTGCCAGCAGCCCTTGGGGAAGCGACACAGATACGCAGTATTTT.

This sequence joins TRBV19 and TRBJ1-5; D ambiguous. Germline assignment: CDR1 LNHDA and CDR2 SQIVND (reference sequence). The CDR3 is made up of 15 amino acids. With 2 bases removed from V and 5 bases from J, the gap between germline ends came to 13 bases. This CDR3 reads CASSISSLADQPQHF. In DNA, the CDR3 is TGTGCCAGTAGTATATCTAGCCTCGCCGATCAGCCCCAGCATTTT.

V gene TRBV6-5 combines with J gene TRBJ1-5; D gene ambiguous. The CDR3 runs 13 residues. V dropped 0 bases and J dropped 3 bases, with 3 bases sitting between them. The germline V gene has CDR1 MNHEY and CDR2 SVGAGI. The CDR3 DNA reads as TGTGCCAGCAGTTACTCGATCAATCAGCCCCAGCATTTT. Protein sequence: CASSYSINQPQHF.

The chain recombines TRBV18 with TRBJ1-5; D may be TRBD1 (6 bases). V was trimmed by 5 bases and J by 0 bases, leaving 14 bases between them. The CDR3 loop spans 16 amino acids. Germline CDR1 is KGHSH and CDR2 is LQKENI. CDR3 in amino acids: CASSGRQAGSNQPQHF. The CDR3 DNA reads as TGTGCCAGCTCAGGGAGACAGGCTGGTAGCAATCAGCCCCAGCATTTT.

This rearrangement joins TRBV9 to TRBJ2-1; 9 nucleotides line up with TRBD1. Germline V gene lookup returns CDR1 SGDLS and CDR2 YYNGEE. The CDR3 length is 15 residues. V trimming: 4 bases; J trimming: 7 bases; junction bases outside the gene matches: 9. CDR3 region: CASSYGQGLLNEQFF. The CDR3 nucleotides are TGTGCCAGCAGCTACGGACAGGGGTTGTTGAATGAGCAGTTCTTC.

The V and J genes are TRBV5-1 and TRBJ1-1; D not resolved. Per the germline V gene, CDR1 is SGHRS and CDR2 is YFSETQ. The CDR3 loop spans 14 amino acids. Between the trimmed V and J ends, which lost 6 bases and 0 bases, there was a span of 12 bases. The CDR3 DNA sequence: TGCGCCAGCAAGATAGCAGCCATGAACACTGAAGCTTTCTTT. Encoded protein: CASKIAAMNTEAFF.

The chain joins TRBV29-1 to TRBJ1-2; D perhaps matches TRBD1 (5 bases). CDR1 and CDR2 from the germline V gene are SQVTM and ANQGSEA. CDR3 length equals 11 residues. V lost 4 bases and J lost 8, with 11 bases in between. CDR3: CSVAGRGGYTF. The CDR3 DNA sequence: TGCAGCGTTGCAGGGAGAGGGGGCTACACCTTC.

This clone turned up a few times. CDR3 sequence (DNA): TGTGCCTGGGACGGGACGGGGCTGGGATGGAACACTGAAGCTTTCTTT. This encodes CAWDGTGLGWNTEAFF. This chain joins TRBV30 and TRBJ1-1; tentatively, D is TRBD1 (5 bases). This CDR3 has 16 residues. Germline CDR1 GTSNPN, CDR2 SVGIG (reference sequence). The ends were cut back, 5 bases at V and 1 base at J, with 20 bases in the middle. Full variable domain (outside the CDR3, taken from reference TRBV30 and TRBJ1-1): SQTIHQWPATLVQPVGSPLSLECTVEGTSNPNLYWYRQAAGRGLQLLFYSVGIGQISSEVPQNLSASRPQDRQFILSSKKLLLSDSGFYLCAWDGTGLGWNTEAFFGQGTRLTVV.

The chain couples TRBV3-1 (or the pseudogene TRBV3-2) to TRBJ1-2; weak D call: TRBD1 (5 bases). V lost 4 bases to trimming and J lost 4 bases, with 10 bases between them. CDR3 length: 13 residues. Looked up from germline, CDR1 is LGHDT and CDR2 is YNNKEL (reference sequence). Here the CDR3 reads CASSPRDGYGYTF. CDR3 bases: TGTGCCAGCAGCCCTCGGGACGGCTATGGCTACACCTTC.

This clone has only one observation. The V gene is TRBV27, the J gene TRBJ2-2; 8 bases line up with TRBD1. J gave up 5 bases and V 6 bases, and 8 bases lay outside the gene matches. Germline CDR1 reads MNHEY; CDR2 reads SMNVEV (reference sequence). This CDR3 has 15 amino acids. In DNA form, the CDR3 reads TGTGCCAGCAGGCCGGGACAGGTGATGACCGGGGAGCTGTTTTTT. It yields the protein CASRPGQVMTGELFF.

The chain carries TRBV7-9 and TRBJ1-1; the D is unclear. Trimming took 5 bases from V and 2 from J, leaving 12 bases between them. Germline V gene data show CDR1 as SEHNR and CDR2 as FQNEAQ (reference sequence). The CDR3 spans 14 residues. CDR3 in amino acids: CASSPLTTNTEAFF. The CDR3 bases are TGTGCCAGCAGCCCATTAACAACCAACACTGAAGCTTTCTTT.